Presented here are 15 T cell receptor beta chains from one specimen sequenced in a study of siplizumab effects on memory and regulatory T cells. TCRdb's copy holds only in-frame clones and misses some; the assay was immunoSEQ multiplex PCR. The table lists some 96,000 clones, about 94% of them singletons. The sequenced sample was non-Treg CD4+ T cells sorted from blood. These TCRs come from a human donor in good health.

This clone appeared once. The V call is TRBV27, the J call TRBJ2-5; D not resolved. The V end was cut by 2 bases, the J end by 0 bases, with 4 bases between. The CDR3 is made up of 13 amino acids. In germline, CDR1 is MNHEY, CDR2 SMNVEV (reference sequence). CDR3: CASSLPYQETQYF. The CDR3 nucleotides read TGTGCCAGCAGTTTACCATACCAAGAGACCCAGTACTTC.

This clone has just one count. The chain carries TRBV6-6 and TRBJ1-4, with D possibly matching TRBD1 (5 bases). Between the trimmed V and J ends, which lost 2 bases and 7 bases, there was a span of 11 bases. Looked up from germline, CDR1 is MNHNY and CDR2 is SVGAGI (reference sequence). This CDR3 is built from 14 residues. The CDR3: CASSYRPGSEKLFF. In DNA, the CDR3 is TGTGCCAGCAGTTACCGGCCAGGGAGTGAAAAACTGTTTTTT.

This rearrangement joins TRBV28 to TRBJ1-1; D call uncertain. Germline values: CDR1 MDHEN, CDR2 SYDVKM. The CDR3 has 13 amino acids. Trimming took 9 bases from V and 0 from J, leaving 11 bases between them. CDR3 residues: CASKRTMNTEAFF. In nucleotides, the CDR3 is TGTGCCAGTAAAAGAACGATGAACACTGAAGCTTTCTTT.

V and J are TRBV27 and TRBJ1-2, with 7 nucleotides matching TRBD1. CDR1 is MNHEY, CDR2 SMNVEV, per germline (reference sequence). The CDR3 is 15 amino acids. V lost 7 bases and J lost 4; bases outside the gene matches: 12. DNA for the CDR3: TGTGCCAGCACCATTCGACAGGGAGGTAGCTATGGCTACACCTTC. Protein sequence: CASTIRQGGSYGYTF.

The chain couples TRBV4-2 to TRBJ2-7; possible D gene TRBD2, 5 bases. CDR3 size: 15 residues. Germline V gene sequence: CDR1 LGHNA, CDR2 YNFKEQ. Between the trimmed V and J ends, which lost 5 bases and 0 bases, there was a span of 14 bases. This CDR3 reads CASSTSGKSSYEQYF. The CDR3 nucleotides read TGTGCCAGCAGCACCAGCGGAAAGAGCTCCTACGAGCAGTACTTC.

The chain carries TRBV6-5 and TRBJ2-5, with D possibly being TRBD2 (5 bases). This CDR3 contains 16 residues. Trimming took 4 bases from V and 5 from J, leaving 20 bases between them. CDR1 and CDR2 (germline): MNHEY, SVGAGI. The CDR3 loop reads CASSSFGAEDRETQYF. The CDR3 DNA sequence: TGTGCCAGCAGTTCTTTTGGAGCGGAGGACCGGGAGACCCAGTACTTC.

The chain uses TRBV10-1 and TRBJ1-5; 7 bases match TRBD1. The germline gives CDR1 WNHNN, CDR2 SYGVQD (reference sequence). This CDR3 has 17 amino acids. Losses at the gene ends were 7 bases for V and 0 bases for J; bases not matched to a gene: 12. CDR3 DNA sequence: TGCGCCAGCAACCCCCGGACAGGTTTATATAGCAATCAGCCCCAGCATTTT. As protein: CASNPRTGLYSNQPQHF.

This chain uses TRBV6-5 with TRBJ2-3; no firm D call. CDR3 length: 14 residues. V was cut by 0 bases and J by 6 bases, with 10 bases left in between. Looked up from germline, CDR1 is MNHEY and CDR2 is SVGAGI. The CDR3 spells CASSYSGRWDTQYF. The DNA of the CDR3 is TGTGCCAGCAGTTACTCCGGACGTTGGGATACGCAGTATTTT.

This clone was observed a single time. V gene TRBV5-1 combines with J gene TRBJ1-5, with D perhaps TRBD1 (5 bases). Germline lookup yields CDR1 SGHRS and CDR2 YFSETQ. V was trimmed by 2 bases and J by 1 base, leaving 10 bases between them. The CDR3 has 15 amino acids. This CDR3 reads CASSFSGGSNQPQHF. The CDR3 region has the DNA TGCGCCAGCAGCTTCTCCGGGGGGAGCAATCAGCCCCAGCATTTT.

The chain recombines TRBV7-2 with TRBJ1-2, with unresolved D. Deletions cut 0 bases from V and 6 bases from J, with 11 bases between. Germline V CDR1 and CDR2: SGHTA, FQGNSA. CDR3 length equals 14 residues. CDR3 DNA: TGTGCCAGCAGCTTAGCGGGCGAAGGACATGGCTACACCTTC. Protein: CASSLAGEGHGYTF.

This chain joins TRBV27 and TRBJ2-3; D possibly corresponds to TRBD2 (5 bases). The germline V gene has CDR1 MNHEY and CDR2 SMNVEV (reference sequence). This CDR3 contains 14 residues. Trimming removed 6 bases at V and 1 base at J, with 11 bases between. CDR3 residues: CASSLGRRTDTQYF. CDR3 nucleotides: TGTGCCAGCAGCCTAGGGAGACGCACAGATACGCAGTATTTT.

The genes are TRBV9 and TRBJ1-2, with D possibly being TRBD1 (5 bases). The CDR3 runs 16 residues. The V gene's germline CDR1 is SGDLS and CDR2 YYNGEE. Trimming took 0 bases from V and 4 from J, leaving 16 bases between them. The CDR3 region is CASSVGGDRFSYGYTF. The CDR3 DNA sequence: TGTGCCAGCAGCGTAGGGGGGGACCGATTTTCCTATGGCTACACCTTC.

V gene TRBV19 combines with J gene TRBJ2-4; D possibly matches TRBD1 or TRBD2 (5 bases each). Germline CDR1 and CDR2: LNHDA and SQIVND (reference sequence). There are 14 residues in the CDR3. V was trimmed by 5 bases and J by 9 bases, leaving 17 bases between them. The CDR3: CASSASPGGGIQYF. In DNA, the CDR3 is TGTGCCAGTAGTGCTTCCCCAGGTGGGGGCATTCAGTACTTC.

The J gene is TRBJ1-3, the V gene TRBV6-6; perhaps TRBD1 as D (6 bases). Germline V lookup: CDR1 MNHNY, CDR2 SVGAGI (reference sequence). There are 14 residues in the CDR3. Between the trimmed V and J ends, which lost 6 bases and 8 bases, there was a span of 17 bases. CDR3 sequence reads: CASSSDGGQDTIYF. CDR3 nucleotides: TGTGCCAGCAGCAGCGACGGGGGGCAGGACACCATATATTTT.

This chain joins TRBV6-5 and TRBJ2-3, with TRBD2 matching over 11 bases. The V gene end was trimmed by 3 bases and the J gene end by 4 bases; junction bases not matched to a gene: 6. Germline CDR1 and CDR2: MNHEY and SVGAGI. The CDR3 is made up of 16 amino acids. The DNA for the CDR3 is TGTGCCAGCAGTTATTTTAGCGGGAGGGGCGCAGATACGCAGTATTTT. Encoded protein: CASSYFSGRGADTQYF.